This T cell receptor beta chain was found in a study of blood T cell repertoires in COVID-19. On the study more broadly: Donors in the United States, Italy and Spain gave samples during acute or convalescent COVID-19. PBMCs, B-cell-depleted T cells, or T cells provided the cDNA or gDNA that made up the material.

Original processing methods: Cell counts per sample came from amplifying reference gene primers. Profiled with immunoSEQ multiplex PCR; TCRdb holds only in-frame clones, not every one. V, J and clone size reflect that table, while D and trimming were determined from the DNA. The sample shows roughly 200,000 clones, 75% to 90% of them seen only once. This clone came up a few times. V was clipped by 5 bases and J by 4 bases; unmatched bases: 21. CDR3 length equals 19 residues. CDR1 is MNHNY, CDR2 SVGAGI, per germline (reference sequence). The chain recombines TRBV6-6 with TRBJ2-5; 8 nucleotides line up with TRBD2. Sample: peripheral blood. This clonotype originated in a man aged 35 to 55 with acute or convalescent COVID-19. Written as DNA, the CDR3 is TGTGCCAGCAGTCGACGAATGGGGGGACTAGGCCCTAGGAGAGAGACCCAGTACTTC. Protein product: CASSRRMGGLGPRRETQYF.